The rows below give T cell receptor beta chains drawn from one sample of a study of follicular helper T cells after annual influenza vaccination. The table came from immunoSEQ multiplex PCR; TCRdb's copy has only in-frame clones and leaves some out. The sample yields 9,500 to 10,000 clones, about 80% seen once. Sample: CXCR5- memory CD4+ T cells sorted from blood, taken 7 days after influenza vaccination. The source is an adult who received the influenza vaccine. Each CDR3 is given with its conserved first and last residue. Fields, in order: clone size, J gene, V gene, D gene, CDR3 protein, CDR3 DNA. The D gene is left open where the match is weak. Not all rows give a size; the values are once, few, many and, for expanded clones, a class.

size: -
J: TRBJ2-6
V: TRBV5-4
D: -
CDR3: CASSFGGANVLTF
DNA: TGTGCCAGCAGCTTTGGTGGGGCCAACGTCCTGACTTTC

size: few
J: TRBJ2-7
V: TRBV2
D: TRBD2
CDR3: CASSKDSGAYEQYF
DNA: TGTGCCAGCAGCAAGGATAGCGGGGCCTACGAGCAGTACTTC

size: -
J: TRBJ1-3
V: TRBV28
D: -
CDR3: CASSGLTGSGNTIYF
DNA: TGTGCCAGCAGTGGTCTAACAGGTTCTGGAAACACCATATATTTT

size: -
J: TRBJ2-3
V: TRBV18
D: -
CDR3: CASSPQGGGTDTQYF
DNA: TGTGCCAGCTCACCACAGGGGGGTGGCACAGATACGCAGTATTTT

size: -
J: TRBJ1-2
V: TRBV12-5
D: TRBD1
CDR3: CASGQGGPNYGYTF
DNA: TGTGCTAGTGGTCAGGGGGGACCCAACTATGGCTACACCTTC

size: once
J: TRBJ2-2
V: TRBV7-2
D: TRBD1
CDR3: CASSPGQGNTGELFF
DNA: TGTGCCAGCAGCCCGGGACAGGGTAACACCGGGGAGCTGTTTTTT

size: -
J: TRBJ2-5
V: TRBV5-4
D: TRBD1
CDR3: CASLAGGGETQYF
DNA: TGTGCCAGCCTTGCAGGGGGCGGGGAGACCCAGTACTTC

size: -
J: TRBJ2-3
V: TRBV28
D: -
CDR3: CASSDRVPLDTQYF
DNA: TGTGCCAGCTCTGACCGGGTCCCCTTAGATACGCAGTATTTT

size: -
J: TRBJ2-5
V: TRBV7-2
D: -
CDR3: CASSEESGRETQYF
DNA: TGTGCCAGCAGCGAAGAGTCGGGGAGAGAGACCCAGTACTTC

size: -
J: TRBJ2-5
V: TRBV7-8
D: TRBD2
CDR3: CASSSGRVVVGGGPGETQYF
DNA: TGTGCCAGCAGCTCCGGCCGAGTAGTGGTTGGCGGGGGGCCGGGAGAGACCCAGTACTTC

size: -
J: TRBJ1-4
V: TRBV4-1
D: TRBD1
CDR3: CASSQEEAGGDEKLFF
DNA: TGCGCCAGCAGCCAGGAGGAGGCAGGGGGCGATGAAAAACTGTTTTTT

size: -
J: TRBJ2-6
V: TRBV6-6
D: -
CDR3: CASAGNGANVLTF
DNA: TGTGCCAGCGCGGGTAACGGGGCCAACGTCCTGACTTTC

size: -
J: TRBJ2-1
V: TRBV7-2
D: -
CDR3: CASSPHGRYNEQFF
DNA: TGTGCCAGCAGCCCTCATGGGCGGTACAATGAGCAGTTCTTC

size: -
J: TRBJ1-2
V: TRBV4-2
D: -
CDR3: CASSQDQNYGYTF
DNA: TGTGCCAGCAGCCAAGACCAGAACTATGGCTACACCTTC

size: -
J: TRBJ1-1
V: TRBV6-6
D: TRBD1
CDR3: CASSSRTGGSTEAFF
DNA: TGTGCCAGCAGTTCGAGGACAGGGGGCTCCACTGAAGCTTTCTTT

size: -
J: TRBJ2-5
V: TRBV29-1
D: -
CDR3: CSVDRVRETQYF
DNA: TGCAGCGTTGACAGGGTTCGGGAGACCCAGTACTTC

size: once
J: TRBJ2-2
V: TRBV7-2
D: TRBD1
CDR3: CASSLRNRGTGELFF
DNA: TGTGCCAGCAGCCTAAGAAACAGGGGAACCGGGGAGCTGTTTTTT

size: few
J: TRBJ1-6
V: TRBV25-1
D: -
CDR3: CASSDRFGAPLHF
DNA: TGTGCCAGCAGTGACCGGTTTGGGGCACCCCTCCACTTT

size: -
J: TRBJ1-1
V: TRBV15
D: -
CDR3: CATSRDLGPGTEAFF
DNA: TGTGCCACCAGCAGAGATTTGGGGCCGGGTACTGAAGCTTTCTTT

size: once
J: TRBJ2-5
V: TRBV6-5
D: -
CDR3: CASSLVGKETQYF
DNA: TGTGCCAGCAGCCTCGTCGGTAAGGAGACCCAGTACTTC

size: -
J: TRBJ2-7
V: TRBV4-3
D: -
CDR3: CASSQEAYSYEQYF
DNA: TGCGCCAGCAGCCAAGAGGCCTACTCCTACGAGCAGTACTTC

size: -
J: TRBJ2-7
V: TRBV7-2
D: -
CDR3: CASSLATVTYEQYF
DNA: TGTGCCAGCAGCTTAGCTACGGTAACCTACGAGCAGTACTTC

size: -
J: TRBJ2-7
V: TRBV5-6
D: -
CDR3: CASSAGFTYEQYF
DNA: TGTGCCAGCAGTGCGGGATTCACCTACGAGCAGTACTTC

size: -
J: TRBJ2-6
V: TRBV27
D: -
CDR3: CASRKDSQDSGANVLTF
DNA: TGTGCCAGCAGGAAGGACAGTCAGGACTCTGGGGCCAACGTCCTGACTTTC

size: -
J: TRBJ2-7
V: TRBV4-2
D: -
CDR3: CASSQDLSQGGYREQYF
DNA: TGTGCCAGCAGCCAAGATCTTTCCCAGGGGGGGTATAGGGAGCAGTACTTC

size: -
J: TRBJ2-1
V: TRBV4-1
D: -
CDR3: CASSQDQAGGRDEQFF
DNA: TGCGCCAGCAGCCAAGATCAGGCAGGGGGGCGCGATGAGCAGTTCTTC

size: -
J: TRBJ1-5
V: TRBV7-2
D: -
CDR3: CASSPTSLGFQPQHF
DNA: TGTGCCAGCAGCCCTACCAGTTTAGGGTTTCAGCCCCAGCATTTT

size: -
J: TRBJ2-4
V: TRBV9
D: TRBD2
CDR3: CASSVGEGSSGNGDIQYF
DNA: TGTGCCAGCAGCGTAGGGGAGGGGTCTAGCGGGAATGGAGACATTCAGTACTTC

size: -
J: TRBJ1-3
V: TRBV6-5
D: -
CDR3: CASSYSQDTGNTIYF
DNA: TGTGCCAGCAGTTACTCGCAGGATACTGGAAACACCATATATTTT

size: -
J: TRBJ2-1
V: TRBV10-3
D: -
CDR3: CAIRGGRAGLGYNEQFF
DNA: TGTGCCATCAGGGGGGGCAGAGCGGGACTGGGTTACAATGAGCAGTTCTTC

size: once
J: TRBJ2-2
V: TRBV19
D: -
CDR3: CASSIGAATPGELFF
DNA: TGTGCCAGTAGTATCGGGGCCGCCACACCCGGGGAGCTGTTTTTT

size: -
J: TRBJ2-3
V: TRBV25-1
D: -
CDR3: CASSPGLPTDTQYF
DNA: TGTGCCAGCAGCCCGGGACTCCCCACAGATACGCAGTATTTT

size: -
J: TRBJ1-3
V: TRBV10-3
D: -
CDR3: CATRGSSGNTIYF
DNA: TGTGCCACCAGAGGGAGCTCTGGAAACACCATATATTTT

size: -
J: TRBJ1-4
V: TRBV30
D: -
CDR3: CAWSVQTPLNEKLFF
DNA: TGTGCCTGGAGTGTACAGACACCCCTTAATGAAAAACTGTTTTTT

size: -
J: TRBJ1-2
V: TRBV28
D: -
CDR3: CASSLSLGTYGYTF
DNA: TGTGCCAGCAGTTTAAGTTTGGGGACCTATGGCTACACCTTC

size: -
J: TRBJ1-1
V: TRBV6-6
D: -
CDR3: CASSYSLRGEAFF
DNA: TGTGCCAGCAGTTACTCGTTAAGGGGTGAAGCTTTCTTT

size: once
J: TRBJ2-5
V: TRBV28
D: -
CDR3: CASSFLTEETQYF
DNA: TGTGCCAGCAGTTTTTTGACAGAAGAGACCCAGTACTTC

size: -
J: TRBJ1-6
V: TRBV7-6
D: -
CDR3: CASSTSQGFYNSPLHF
DNA: TGTGCCAGCAGCACCTCCCAGGGGTTCTATAATTCACCCCTCCACTTT

size: -
J: TRBJ1-4
V: TRBV7-6
D: -
CDR3: CASSLRPPGLGGLRGNEKLFF
DNA: TGTGCCAGCAGCTTACGCCCCCCGGGGTTAGGGGGTCTTCGTGGTAATGAAAAACTGTTTTTT

size: -
J: TRBJ2-2
V: TRBV5-1
D: -
CDR3: CASSFTGRGAGELFF
DNA: TGCGCCAGCAGCTTTACAGGCAGGGGGGCCGGGGAGCTGTTTTTT

size: -
J: TRBJ2-3
V: TRBV29-1
D: -
CDR3: CSVGEHQGRTDTQYF
DNA: TGCAGCGTTGGAGAACACCAGGGTCGTACAGATACGCAGTATTTT

size: few
J: TRBJ2-5
V: TRBV5-1
D: -
CDR3: CASSQLPGQETQYF
DNA: TGCGCCAGCAGCCAGCTGCCAGGACAAGAGACCCAGTACTTC

size: -
J: TRBJ1-1
V: TRBV19
D: -
CDR3: CASSIDWNTEAFF
DNA: TGTGCCAGTAGTATAGATTGGAACACTGAAGCTTTCTTT

size: -
J: TRBJ2-7
V: TRBV6-1
D: TRBD1
CDR3: CASRTGVGTYEQYF
DNA: TGTGCCAGCAGGACAGGGGTCGGAACCTACGAGCAGTACTTC

size: -
J: TRBJ2-3
V: TRBV21-1
D: -
CDR3: CASSPPPRTGSTDTQYF
DNA: TGTGCCAGCAGCCCGCCACCTCGGACAGGGAGCACAGATACGCAGTATTTT

size: -
J: TRBJ2-7
V: TRBV19
D: TRBD1
CDR3: CASSPKTGGTYEQYF
DNA: TGTGCCAGTAGTCCTAAGACAGGGGGCACCTACGAGCAGTACTTC

size: -
J: TRBJ1-2
V: TRBV18
D: -
CDR3: CASSHDGDYGYTF
DNA: TGTGCCAGCTCACACGACGGAGACTATGGCTACACCTTC

size: -
J: TRBJ2-7
V: TRBV19
D: TRBD2
CDR3: CASSIRAGDYEQYF
DNA: TGTGCCAGTAGTATACGAGCGGGAGACTACGAGCAGTACTTC

size: -
J: TRBJ1-2
V: TRBV7-9
D: -
CDR3: CASSPTDGYTF
DNA: TGTGCCAGCAGCCCCACAGATGGCTACACCTTC